This T cell receptor beta chain stems from a study of blood T cell repertoires in COVID-19. Germline V gene data show CDR1 as GTSNPN and CDR2 as SVGIG (reference sequence). V shed 1 base, J shed 1 base, and the junction held 3 bases outside the gene matches. The CDR3 is made up of 14 amino acids. Produced via immunoSEQ multiplex PCR; TCRdb's table is partial and in-frame only. The sample contains 55,000 to 70,000 clones, 80% to 95% of which appear only once. This receptor was identified in a human donor in a cohort sampled during active COVID-19. Sequencing was done on a sample of peripheral blood. J is TRBJ2-5 and V is TRBV30; 7 bases are shared with TRBD1. The CDR3 nucleotides read TGTGCCTGGAGTGGGGACAGCCTCCAAGAGACCCAGTACTTC. Its translation: CAWSGDSLQETQYF.